Each of the 30 T cell receptor beta chains below was sequenced from the same sample in a study of blood T cell repertoires in COVID-19. The method was immunoSEQ multiplex PCR; TCRdb's version includes in-frame clones alone and lacks a portion of them. The sample contains around 65,000 clones, roughly 86% of which appear only once. Sequencing input: peripheral blood. The receptors derive from a human donor in a cohort sampled during active COVID-19.

The chain links TRBV19 to TRBJ1-1, with TRBD1 as a possible D gene (5 bases). Looked up from germline, CDR1 is LNHDA and CDR2 is SQIVND (reference sequence). CDR3 length equals 14 residues. V gave up 4 bases and J gave up 0 bases, with 9 bases separating them. In DNA form, the CDR3 reads TGTGCCAGTAGTAACCCAGGGTTGAACACTGAAGCTTTCTTT. Protein sequence: CASSNPGLNTEAFF.

This chain links TRBV10-3 with TRBJ2-5, with 8 bases fitting TRBD2. This CDR3 comprises 18 residues. Per germline, CDR1 ENHRY and CDR2 SYGVKD. With V trimmed by 0 bases and J by 2 bases, 11 bases remained unmatched. CDR3: CAISESIWASGLQETQYF. DNA of the CDR3: TGTGCCATCAGTGAGTCGATTTGGGCTAGCGGGTTGCAAGAGACCCAGTACTTC.

The chain is built from TRBV5-1 and TRBJ1-1; D perhaps matches TRBD1 (6 bases). CDR3 size: 16 residues. Trimming took 4 bases from V and 7 from J, leaving 23 bases between them. Germline assignment: CDR1 SGHRS and CDR2 YFSETQ. CDR3 nucleotide sequence: TGCGCCAGCAGCCTGGGAGGGGGTCATGGGCTAATTGAAGCTTTCTTT. It encodes CASSLGGGHGLIEAFF.

The genes are TRBV5-1 and TRBJ2-3; a weak D match, TRBD2 (6 bases). Germline assignment: CDR1 SGHRS and CDR2 YFSETQ. Trimming cost V 7 bases and J 2 bases, with 11 bases left between them. The CDR3 runs 13 residues. The CDR3 bases are TGCGCCAGCGGACGGGGGACCACAGATACGCAGTATTTT. Translation gives CASGRGTTDTQYF. The variable domain in full, with the rest retrieved from reference TRBV5-1 and TRBJ2-3, is KAGVTQTPRYLIKTRGQQVTLSCSPISGHRSVSWYQQTPGQGLQFLFEYFSETQRNKGNFPGRFSGRQFSNSRSEMNVSTLELGDSALYLCASGRGTTDTQYFGPGTRLTVL.

The V call is TRBV28, the J call TRBJ1-2, with TRBD1 matching 8 bases. With V trimmed by 0 bases and J by 4 bases, 10 bases remained unmatched. This CDR3 is built from 17 residues. CDR1 MDHEN and CDR2 SYDVKM come from the germline V gene. The CDR3 sequence: CASSLWAGGVSSYGYTF. The CDR3 DNA reads TGTGCCAGCAGTTTATGGGCAGGGGGCGTATCGTCCTATGGCTACACCTTC.

The chain uses TRBV10-1 and TRBJ2-5, with 9 bases lining up with TRBD2. The CDR3 has 16 amino acids. Trimming took 2 bases from V and 3 from J; bases not matched to a gene: 7. Per germline, CDR1 WNHNN and CDR2 SYGVQD (reference sequence). The CDR3, as DNA: TGCGCCAGCAGTGAGGCCAGGGCTAGCGGGGAAGAGACCCAGTACTTC. It translates to CASSEARASGEETQYF.

This chain links TRBV5-6 with TRBJ2-3; 7 bases align to TRBD1. With 2 bases clipped from V and 2 bases from J, the junction kept 5 bases outside the gene matches. Germline V lookup: CDR1 SGHDT, CDR2 YYEEEE. This CDR3 contains 15 residues. The CDR3 protein is CASSFYRGTTDTQYF. In DNA, the CDR3 is TGTGCCAGCAGCTTTTACAGGGGAACCACAGATACGCAGTATTTT.

The CDR3 DNA reads TGTGCCAGCAGCCTCGACAGCGCGGGGGAGCAGTACTTC. This sequence encodes CASSLDSAGEQYF. The chain uses TRBV5-4 and TRBJ2-7, with a possible D match to TRBD2 (6 bases). The CDR3 extends over 13 amino acids. V gave up 4 bases and J gave up 7 bases, with 15 bases separating them. The V gene's germline CDR1 is SGHNT and CDR2 YYREEE (reference sequence).

This chain links TRBV5-1 with TRBJ2-3, with 7 bases aligning to TRBD1. Germline CDR1 is SGHRS and CDR2 is YFSETQ. CDR3 length equals 14 residues. The V gene end was trimmed by 4 bases and the J gene end by 4 bases; junction bases not matched to a gene: 6. This chain's CDR3 is CASSETGSPDTQYF. The CDR3 DNA reads TGCGCCAGCAGCGAGACAGGGTCCCCAGATACGCAGTATTTT. The complete variable domain, with remaining parts taken from reference TRBV5-1 and TRBJ2-3, reads KAGVTQTPRYLIKTRGQQVTLSCSPISGHRSVSWYQQTPGQGLQFLFEYFSETQRNKGNFPGRFSGRQFSNSRSEMNVSTLELGDSALYLCASSETGSPDTQYFGPGTRLTVL.

The gene calls are TRBV3-1 (or the pseudogene TRBV3-2) and TRBJ2-3; perhaps TRBD2 as D (5 bases). Germline V gene data show CDR1 as LGHDT and CDR2 as YNNKEL (reference sequence). CDR3 length equals 11 residues. V was clipped by 8 bases and J by 3 bases, with 6 bases between them. The CDR3 loop is CASWRTDTQYF. The CDR3, as DNA: TGTGCCAGCTGGAGGACAGATACGCAGTATTTT.

The chain uses TRBV4-2 and TRBJ1-1; D may be TRBD1 (5 bases). This CDR3 region has 16 residues. V lost 1 base to trimming and J lost 5 bases, with 17 bases between them. Germline V gene lookup returns CDR1 LGHNA and CDR2 YNFKEQ. In DNA form, the CDR3 reads TGTGCCAGCAGCCAAGGGCAGGGCAGGTCGAAGACTGAAGCTTTCTTT. This sequence encodes CASSQGQGRSKTEAFF.

V is TRBV5-6 and J is TRBJ2-5; D gene unclear. Trimming shortened V by 1 base and J by 2 bases, and 12 bases separated the two germline ends. CDR1 is SGHDT, CDR2 YYEEEE, per germline. The CDR3 loop spans 15 amino acids. This chain's CDR3 is CASSLWYTTQETQYF. Here the CDR3 DNA reads TGTGCCAGCAGCTTGTGGTACACTACTCAAGAGACCCAGTACTTC. Based on the CDR3 plus reference TRBV5-6 and TRBJ2-5, the full variable domain is DAGVTQSPTHLIKTRGQQVTLRCSPKSGHDTVSWYQQALGQGPQFIFQYYEEEERQRGNFPDRFSGHQFPNYSSELNVNALLLGDSALYLCASSLWYTTQETQYFGPGTRLLVL.

The chain is built from TRBV10-3 and TRBJ2-7; 7 positions match TRBD2. Germline V gene data show CDR1 as ENHRY and CDR2 as SYGVKD. This CDR3 comprises 15 residues. V lost 3 bases, J lost 5 bases, and 10 bases stayed unmatched. CDR3 in DNA: TGTGCCATCAGTGATCCCCCTCCGGGAGGCCACGAGCAGTACTTC. As protein: CAISDPPPGGHEQYF.

The chain carries TRBV18 and TRBJ1-6; possibly TRBD1 for D (6 bases). Trimming took off 2 bases at V and 7 bases at J, with 12 bases between the two ends. Germline CDR1 reads KGHSH; CDR2 reads LQKENI. The CDR3 extends over 15 amino acids. As DNA, the CDR3 is TGTGCCAGCTCACCATCATACAGGGACAATTCACCCCTCCACTTT. This gives the protein CASSPSYRDNSPLHF.

This clone was observed once. V and J are TRBV2 and TRBJ1-3; the D gene is possibly TRBD1 (5 bases). There are 16 residues in the CDR3. Germline-derived CDR1 and CDR2 are SNHLY and FYNNEI. With 6 bases removed from V and 1 base from J, the gap between germline ends came to 16 bases. The CDR3 DNA sequence: TGTGCCAGCAGAACATTCGACAGCAAGTCTGGAAACACCATATATTTT. Its protein product is CASRTFDSKSGNTIYF.

CDR3 residues: CASRTGLNTEAFF. CDR3 nucleotides: TGTGCCAGCAGGACAGGGCTTAACACTGAAGCTTTCTTT. V gene TRBV12-3 or TRBV12-4 combines with J gene TRBJ1-1; 7 bases align to TRBD1. V was pared by 6 bases and J by 2 bases, with 3 bases of the junction left unmatched. This CDR3 is 13 amino acids long.

The rearrangement joins TRBV7-9 to TRBJ2-5; tentatively, D is TRBD2 (6 bases). V was clipped by 2 bases and J by 0 bases, with 16 bases between them. CDR1 is SEHNR and CDR2 is FQNEAQ in the germline V gene (reference sequence). This CDR3 is built from 17 residues. CDR3 region: CASSLPRRGRDQETQYF. The DNA of the CDR3 is TGTGCCAGCAGCTTACCCCGGCGGGGCAGGGACCAAGAGACCCAGTACTTC.

The gene calls are TRBV19 and TRBJ1-1; D may be TRBD1 (6 bases). The CDR3 totals 15 residues. Trimming removed 2 bases at V and 2 bases at J, with 12 bases between. The germline CDR1 and CDR2 sequences are LNHDA and SQIVND (reference sequence). CDR3 DNA: TGTGCCAGTAGTATATCCGGACAGACAAACACTGAAGCTTTCTTT. Encoded protein: CASSISGQTNTEAFF.

There are a few counts of this clone. The rearrangement joins TRBV18 to TRBJ2-1; TRBD2 aligns across 9 bases. Germline-derived CDR1 and CDR2 are KGHSH and LQKENI. The CDR3 sequence is 12 residues long. V dropped 2 bases and J dropped 15; count of bases not matched to a gene: 5. CDR3 sequence: CASSPLAGDLFF. CDR3 DNA: TGTGCCAGCTCACCATTAGCGGGAGACCTGTTCTTC.

There are a few counts of this clone. The rearrangement joins TRBV25-1 to TRBJ2-7; D possibly corresponds to TRBD2 (5 bases). Per the germline V gene, CDR1 is MGHDK and CDR2 is SYGVNS. Trimming shortened V by 5 bases and J by 0 bases, and 17 bases separated the two germline ends. The CDR3 length is 16 residues. The DNA of the CDR3 is TGTGCCAGCAGTCCGAGGGCAGGCTCATTCTCCTACGAGCAGTACTTC. Translation gives CASSPRAGSFSYEQYF.

This clone was counted a few times. The V call is TRBV19, the J call TRBJ2-2, with TRBD2 matching over 11 bases. This CDR3 has 15 amino acids. J lost 10 bases, V lost 3 bases, and 7 bases had no gene match. Germline V gene lookup returns CDR1 LNHDA and CDR2 SQIVND (reference sequence). This CDR3 reads CASSITSGSNVELFF. CDR3 DNA sequence: TGTGCCAGTAGTATCACTAGCGGGAGTAATGTGGAGCTGTTTTTT.

The chain couples TRBV6-5 to TRBJ2-7, with 8 nucleotides matching TRBD2. The V gene end was trimmed by 2 bases and the J gene end by 3 bases; junction bases not matched to a gene: 9. The CDR3 spans 16 residues. Germline V gene lookup returns CDR1 MNHEY and CDR2 SVGAGI. CDR3 amino acids: CASSYRASGSNYEQYF. The CDR3 DNA sequence: TGTGCCAGCAGTTACCGTGCGAGCGGGAGTAACTACGAGCAGTACTTC.

The V and J genes are TRBV24-1 and TRBJ2-1; 8 positions agree with TRBD1. This CDR3 is 13 amino acids long. The germline gives CDR1 KGHDR, CDR2 SFDVKD. J lost 14 bases, V lost 2 bases, and 7 bases had no gene match. CDR3 sequence (DNA): TGTGCCACCAGTGATTCCACAGACAGGGGAGAGTTCTTC. It encodes CATSDSTDRGEFF.

V and J are TRBV5-1 and TRBJ2-5; D might be TRBD1 (5 bases). Trimming stripped 4 bases from V and 5 bases from J, with 21 bases between. There are 16 residues in the CDR3. CDR1 is SGHRS and CDR2 is YFSETQ in the germline V gene. The CDR3 sequence: CASSDLVQGNGETQYF. As DNA, the CDR3 is TGCGCCAGCAGCGATCTTGTTCAGGGTAATGGGGAGACCCAGTACTTC.

This chain connects TRBV19 to TRBJ1-2; 8 nucleotides align to TRBD1. In germline, CDR1 is LNHDA, CDR2 SQIVND (reference sequence). The CDR3 has 14 amino acids. V dropped 4 bases and J dropped 4; count of bases not matched to a gene: 5. The CDR3 DNA reads as TGTGCCAGTAGTAGAGGGCAGGGGGCCTATGGCTACACCTTC. It specifies CASSRGQGAYGYTF.

The chain links TRBV7-2 to TRBJ2-5; the match to TRBD2 covers 7 bases. Germline V gives CDR1 SGHTA, CDR2 FQGNSA. The ends lost 4 bases at V and 0 bases at J; junction bases unmatched: 11. This CDR3 has 17 residues. The CDR3 nucleotides read TGTGCCAGCAGCTCACGCCCCCTAGCGGCAAACCAAGAGACCCAGTACTTC. It specifies CASSSRPLAANQETQYF.

V usage is TRBV28 and J usage is TRBJ2-7, with 8 nucleotides matching TRBD1. The CDR3 extends over 15 amino acids. The germline gives CDR1 MDHEN, CDR2 SYDVKM. Trimming took 1 base from V and 3 from J; bases not matched to a gene: 5. The CDR3 is CASSLSGTGNYEQYF. Written as DNA, the CDR3 is TGTGCCAGCAGTTTATCCGGGACAGGCAACTACGAGCAGTACTTC.

The chain recombines TRBV10-2 with TRBJ2-3; D is unresolved. CDR1 and CDR2 from the germline V gene are WSHSY and SAAADI. There are 13 residues in the CDR3. V lost 3 bases, J lost 8 bases, and 12 bases lay in between. The CDR3 coding sequence is TGCGCCAGCAGTGATACAGCTTTCGGTACGCAGTATTTT. Translation gives CASSDTAFGTQYF.

This clone is deemed medium-sized. The chain recombines TRBV4-3 with TRBJ2-5; 10 nucleotides line up with TRBD2. J gave up 1 base and V 1 base, and 0 bases lay outside the gene matches. Germline lookup yields CDR1 LGHNA and CDR2 YSLEER. CDR3 length: 15 residues. DNA for the CDR3: TGCGCCAGCAGCCAAGGACTAGCGGGCCAAGAGACCCAGTACTTC. This translates into CASSQGLAGQETQYF.

The chain recombines TRBV6-2 or TRBV6-3 with TRBJ2-7; 10 bases agree with TRBD1. J lost 5 bases, V lost 2 bases, and 9 bases had no gene match. The length of the CDR3 is 16 residues. Germline values: CDR1 MNHEY, CDR2 SVGEGT. The CDR3: CASSYTRDRGSDEQYF. The CDR3 DNA reads TGTGCCAGCAGTTACACCCGGGACAGGGGTAGCGACGAGCAGTACTTC.